This is a list of T cell receptor beta chains from one sample in a study of T cell repertoires in cytomegalovirus infection. Via MiXCR, TCRdb re-called the reads, giving one row per CDR3 protein. The sample shows about 150,000 distinct CDR3 sequences, around 24% of them seen only once. Sequencing was done on a sample of PBMCs. Receptor source: a human donor in good health (CMV status not recorded). Some clones in this sample may be carry-over from other donors' samples. CDR3s leave out the opening cysteine and the closing phenylalanine or tryptophan.

j_call v_call cdr3_aa
TRBJ2-1 TRBV5-1 ASSLKGGGSYNEQF
TRBJ1-1 TRBV15 ATSSLWSEAF
TRBJ2-2 TRBV6-1 ASSGNSYNGELF
TRBJ1-1 TRBV12-3/TRBV12-4 ASSPRLGGSTEAF
TRBJ2-7 TRBV11-2 ASSLGPLAGGSYEQY
TRBJ1-6 TRBV15 ATSRDLGGSSYNSPLH
TRBJ1-5 TRBV29-1 SVSSGRDQPQH
TRBJ2-1 TRBV7-6 ASSFSGGNNEQF
TRBJ2-7 TRBV7-9 ASSHRTSGYSYEQY
TRBJ2-3 TRBV7-3 ASSLVQIWVLDTQY
TRBJ2-7 TRBV28 ASSLGDYDYEQY
TRBJ2-2 TRBV28 ASRDGLRTGELF
TRBJ2-1 TRBV12-3/TRBV12-4 ASSSGASGVTGNEQF
TRBJ2-1 TRBV5-1 ASSLAVRRNEQF
TRBJ2-1 TRBV28 ASSLIGRGWDNEQF
TRBJ1-6 TRBV6-2/TRBV6-3 ASRRGDVRSPLH
TRBJ1-1 TRBV20-1 SARAPTVYTEAF
TRBJ2-3 TRBV2 ASIKDGTDTQY
TRBJ1-1 TRBV19 ASTITGGTEAF
TRBJ2-1 TRBV7-2 ASSLGSWMYNEQF
TRBJ2-2 TRBV6-1 ASSDRGRGTGELF
TRBJ1-6 TRBV7-6 ASSLGTVQGARSPLH
TRBJ2-1 TRBV7-8 ASSSTLAGNPYDEQF
TRBJ2-7 TRBV30 AWSVRAYWGEQY
TRBJ1-3 TRBV9 ASKPDHGNTIY
TRBJ1-2 TRBV15 ATSRTDRSAGYT
TRBJ1-1 TRBV20-1 SASGLGGLGEAF
TRBJ2-1 TRBV18 ASTPPGSYNEQF
TRBJ2-7 TRBV28 ASSPQRGKVEQY
TRBJ2-7 TRBV7-3 ASGETSGRSYEQY
TRBJ1-1 TRBV7-4 ASLPGGGNTEAF
TRBJ1-2 TRBV7-2 ASSSQLNYGYT
TRBJ2-1 TRBV7-2 ASRFTQGPLAGGHNEQF
TRBJ2-7 TRBV5-1 ASAWGQGSEQY
TRBJ1-2 TRBV28 ASSLPPGRGYGYT
TRBJ2-2 TRBV7-2 ASSPTSGRGGGELF
TRBJ2-5 TRBV7-8 ASSLLSGGETQY